The 22 T cell receptor beta chains below were found in one sample sequenced in a study of tumor-infiltrating lymphocytes in primary liver carcinoma. Reverse transcription of approximately 520 ng total RNA with a constant-region primer produced TCR beta cDNA. Slightly modified ARM-PCR with three nested multiplex PCR rounds yielded TCR beta libraries. For around 11 cycles apiece, the opening two PCR rounds ran with TRBV1-TRBV30 forward primers and a C-beta reverse primer. TCRdb redid the calling of the multiplex PCR reads with MiXCR, one entry per CDR3 protein. The table has fewer than 400,000 distinct CDR3 sequences, 65% seen once. Germline DNA was also extracted, with blood RNA taken from unsorted whole blood. Sequencing used peripheral blood. The receptor set was obtained from a man aged 35-49 years with primary liver carcinoma and hepatitis B virus infection.

Only one count was recorded for this clonotype. Germline is not matched at one junction end, which may reflect a read error. V is TRBV6-2 or TRBV6-3 and J is TRBJ2-1; no clear D gene. This CDR3 spans 11 amino acids. Germline V gene lookup returns CDR1 MNHEY and CDR2 SVGEGT. The CDR3 here is CVSSYHYEQFF. CDR3 nucleotides: TGTGTCAGCAGCTACCATTATGAGCAGTTCTTC.

This clonotype has a single count. A much larger clone sits a single nucleotide away, making a read error possible. The CDR3, as DNA: TGTGCCACACGATGGGCGGCTCAAGAGACCCAGTACTTC. Translated, it gives CATRWAAQETQYF. The chain couples TRBV12-3 or TRBV12-4 to TRBJ2-5; D is uncertain. CDR3 length: 13 residues. Trimming left V 10 bases short and J 2 bases short, with 14 bases between.

This clonotype occurred a few times. This rearrangement joins TRBV30 to TRBJ1-2; 8 bases agree with TRBD1. The V segment lost 2 bases and the J segment 7 bases; nucleotides outside the gene matches: 6. The germline CDR1 and CDR2 sequences are GTSNPN and SVGIG (reference sequence). The length of the CDR3 is 13 residues. In nucleotides, the CDR3 is TGTGCCTGGAGTTTCGGACAGGGCGGTGGCTACACCTTC. This encodes CAWSFGQGGGYTF.

V usage is TRBV6-6 and J usage is TRBJ2-2; 7 nucleotides line up with TRBD1. The CDR3 is 15 residues long. V was pared by 7 bases and J by 3 bases, with 8 bases of the junction left unmatched. Germline CDR1 MNHNY, CDR2 SVGAGI (reference sequence). Here the CDR3 DNA reads TGTGCCAGCAACCTAGACAGGGTGGACACCGGGGAGCTGTTTTTT. Residues: CASNLDRVDTGELFF.

This clonotype was recorded many times. J is TRBJ2-1 and V is TRBV4-1; D is possibly TRBD1 (6 bases). Germline V gene data show CDR1 as MGHRA and CDR2 as YSYEKL. CDR3 size: 13 residues. V was trimmed by 0 bases and J by 10 bases, leaving 10 bases between them. CDR3 region: CASSQEERGEQFF. The DNA for the CDR3 is TGCGCCAGCAGCCAAGAGGAAAGGGGGGAGCAGTTCTTC.

Comment on this clonotype: Since a much larger clone is just one base distant, this may be a read error. The genes are TRBV4-2 and TRBJ2-7; D is uncertain. Germline loops: CDR1 LGHNA, CDR2 YNFKEQ. The CDR3 has 14 residues. The CDR3: CASCQDESSYEQYF. In nucleotides, the CDR3 is TGTGCCAGCTGCCAAGACGAGAGCTCCTACGAGCAGTACTTC.

This clonotype appeared a few times. The chain has TRBV28 and TRBJ1-6; 9 nucleotides line up with TRBD1. CDR1 is MDHEN, CDR2 SYDVKM, per germline. The CDR3 totals 15 residues. After removal of 5 bases from V and 7 bases from J, the junction contained 6 bases not matched to a gene. The CDR3 spells CASSPDRGGNSPLHF. For the CDR3, the DNA is TGTGCCAGCAGTCCGGACAGGGGTGGAAATTCACCCCTCCACTTT.

About this clonotype itself: Mismatch with germline at one junction end may stem from a read error. The V gene is TRBV5-6, the J gene TRBJ2-7, with TRBD2 as a possible D gene (5 bases). Germline V gives CDR1 SGHDT, CDR2 YYEEEE. CDR3 length: 13 amino acids. CDR3 nucleotides: TGTGACAGCAGCGGTGGGCCCGCCTACGAGCAGTACTTC. It specifies CDSSGGPAYEQYF.

Regarding this clonotype: This may be a read error, as it is one base from a much larger clone. The rearrangement uses TRBV29-1 and TRBJ2-1, with no clear D. The V gene lost 5 bases and the J gene lost 5 bases, with 31 bases spanning the gap. This CDR3 has 19 residues. Germline lookup yields CDR1 SQVTM and CDR2 ANQGSEA. CDR3 coding DNA: TGCAGCGTTTCTATTCCACCCGCCCCCAAGCTTTTTCCCAACAATGAGCAGTTCTTC. Translated: CSVSIPPAPKLFPNNEQFF.

In the case of this clonotype: Since a much larger clone is just one base distant, this may be a read error. Given the absence of the conserved phenylalanine or tryptophan at the CDR3 end, a read error is likely. The rearrangement links TRBV18 to TRBJ2-7; 8 bases match TRBD1. Germline V CDR1 and CDR2: KGHSH, LQKENI. With V trimmed by 0 bases and J by 2 bases, 6 bases remained unmatched. This CDR3 contains 16 residues. CDR3 in amino acids: CASSPPDRVSTYEQYS. CDR3 nucleotide sequence: TGTGCCAGCTCACCACCGGACAGGGTTTCGACCTACGAGCAGTACTCC.

The chain carries TRBV28 and TRBJ2-5; D remains unclear. Trimming pared 5 bases from V and 4 bases from J, leaving 14 bases between. The V gene's germline CDR1 is MDHEN and CDR2 SYDVKM. CDR3 length equals 14 residues. The CDR3, as DNA: TGTGCCAGCAGTGCTAGAAAGGGAACAGAGACCCAGTACTTC. The encoded protein is CASSARKGTETQYF.

On this clonotype: This may come from a read error, since a much larger clone is one base off. The V and J genes are TRBV12-3 or TRBV12-4 and TRBJ2-2, with D perhaps matching TRBD1 or TRBD2 (6 bases each). Deletions cut 3 bases from V and 7 bases from J, with 15 bases between. This CDR3 region has 15 residues. The CDR3 DNA reads TGTGCCAGCAGTTTTCGGGGGCGATACATCGGGGAGCTGTTTTTT. Translation: CASSFRGRYIGELFF.

As regards this clonotype: The CDR3 does not end in the conserved phenylalanine or tryptophan, so this is likely a read error. The V call is TRBV6-1, the J call TRBJ2-5; TRBD2 matches 11 bases. The germline V gene has CDR1 MNHNS and CDR2 SASEGT. The CDR3 has 16 residues. J was trimmed by 2 bases and V by 6 bases; bases with no gene match: 8. This CDR3 is CASSPTSGSGQETQYL. The DNA of the CDR3 is TGTGCCAGCAGCCCCACTAGCGGGAGTGGTCAAGAGACCCAGTACCTC.

There are many counts of this clonotype. In DNA, the CDR3 is TGCAGCGTGTCGGGACAGGGGGCCGGCAACTATGGCTACACCTTC. Its translation: CSVSGQGAGNYGYTF. J is TRBJ1-2 and V is TRBV29-1; 12 nucleotides match TRBD1. J lost 2 bases, V lost 6 bases, and 7 bases had no gene match. Germline CDR1 is SQVTM and CDR2 is ANQGSEA. This CDR3 is 15 amino acids long.

This chain joins TRBV6-1 and TRBJ2-1; D gene uncertain. The CDR3 loop spans 14 amino acids. V lost 4 bases and J lost 5, with 12 bases in between. CDR1 is MNHNS and CDR2 is SASEGT in the germline V gene. CDR3 nucleotides: TGTGCCAGCAGTGGACCGGCGTATAACAATGAGCAGTTCTTC. It encodes CASSGPAYNNEQFF.

On this clonotype itself: One end of the junction is discordant with germline, which a read error may explain. This rearrangement joins TRBV7-3 to TRBJ2-5; a weak D match, TRBD2 (5 bases). CDR1 SGHTA and CDR2 FQGTGA come from the germline V gene. The CDR3 consists of 13 residues. The CDR3 bases are TGTGTCAGCAGCCCACGTGTGGGAGAGACCCAATACTTC. This sequence encodes CVSSPRVGETQYF.

Comment on this clonotype: Being one base from a much bigger clone, this may be a read error. The CDR3 DNA is TGTGCCAGCATCCAGACAGGGGCATATCGGCCCCAGCATTTT. Translation gives CASIQTGAYRPQHF. The V gene is TRBV12-3 or TRBV12-4, the J gene TRBJ1-5; 8 bases are a match to TRBD1. J lost 9 bases, V lost 7 bases, and 11 bases had no gene match. The CDR3 has 14 amino acids.

In the case of this clonotype: A single base separates this from a much larger clone, so it may be a read error. The genes are TRBV5-4 and TRBJ1-5; D uncertain. The CDR3 runs 15 residues. CDR1 is SGHNT and CDR2 is YYREEE in the germline V gene (reference sequence). Trimming cost V 5 bases and J 0 bases, with 12 bases left between them. The DNA of the CDR3 is TGTGCCAGCAGTTTACTGGGTGTTAGCAATCAGCCCCAGCATTTT. This codes for CASSLLGVSNQPQHF.

As for this clonotype: A much more abundant neighbour one base away suggests this may be a read error. V is TRBV6-6 and J is TRBJ2-7, with TRBD2 matching 10 bases. The length of the CDR3 is 11 residues. The germline gives CDR1 MNHNY, CDR2 SVGAGI (reference sequence). CDR3 bases: TGTACCACGGGGACTAGCGACGAGCAGTACTTC. Residues: CTTGTSDEQYF.

J is TRBJ2-2 and V is TRBV5-1, with no clear D. V gave up 6 bases and J gave up 5 bases, with 14 bases separating them. The germline gives CDR1 SGHRS, CDR2 YFSETQ. The CDR3 spans 14 residues. The CDR3 region has the DNA TGCGCCAGCACCCCCCTCCTTGGGACCGGGGAGCTGTTTTTT. Its protein is CASTPLLGTGELFF. Using reference TRBV5-1 and TRBJ2-2 for the parts outside the CDR3, the full variable domain is KAGVTQTPRYLIKTRGQQVTLSCSPISGHRSVSWYQQTPGQGLQFLFEYFSETQRNKGNFPGRFSGRQFSNSRSEMNVSTLELGDSALYLCASTPLLGTGELFFGEGSRLTVL.

The J gene is TRBJ2-3, the V gene TRBV15, with 7 bases lining up with TRBD2. J lost 0 bases, V lost 2 bases, and 2 bases had no gene match. CDR3 length: 15 amino acids. Germline V gene lookup returns CDR1 LNHNV and CDR2 YYDKDF (reference sequence). CDR3 loop: CATSRQAGSTDTQYF. The CDR3 region has the DNA TGTGCCACCAGCAGACAAGCGGGGAGCACAGATACGCAGTATTTT.

This clonotype was observed many times. This chain links TRBV6-5 with TRBJ1-5; 10 nucleotides align to TRBD1. From germline, CDR1 is MNHEY and CDR2 SVGAGI. The CDR3 length is 15 residues. The ends lost 6 bases at V and 6 bases at J; junction bases unmatched: 8. The CDR3 loop is CASSRDRGFSQPQHF. The CDR3 nucleotides read TGTGCCAGCAGCCGGGACAGGGGATTCAGTCAGCCCCAGCATTTT.